The 13 T cell receptor beta chains in this list originate from one sample, sequenced in a study of human T cells and chemical hapten exposure. TCRdb reprocessed the RACE reads via MiXCR and lists one record per CDR3 protein. This table has approximately 350,000 distinct CDR3 sequences, more than 5% appearing once. Time point specified: patch test 2, 6 weeks after DPC sensitization. Described treatment: therapeutic diphenylcyclopropenone sensitization with weekly scalp DPC. Sequences were derived from whole blood, sampled in connection with sensitization to the hapten diphenylcyclopropenone (DPC). All receptors come from a woman under 30 with alopecia areata. Some clones in this sample may be carry-over from other donors' samples.

At least ten counts were recorded for this clonotype. The chain recombines TRBV18 with TRBJ1-3; TRBD1 matches 9 bases. Per germline, CDR1 KGHSH and CDR2 LQKENI. Germline trimming cut 2 bases from V and 4 bases from J; bases unmatched to any gene: 12. The CDR3 contains 18 residues. CDR3 residues: CASSPSAPQGAVGNTIYF. The DNA of the CDR3 is TGTGCCAGCTCACCAAGTGCTCCACAGGGGGCAGTCGGAAACACCATATATTTT.

The J gene is TRBJ2-3, the V gene TRBV2; TRBD1 aligns across 10 bases. Germline V gene sequence: CDR1 SNHLY, CDR2 FYNNEI. The ends lost 6 bases at V and 1 base at J; junction bases unmatched: 13. The CDR3 covers 18 residues. The CDR3 spells CASRPTPKTGGRTDTQYF. As DNA, the CDR3 is TGTGCCAGCAGACCGACCCCTAAGACAGGGGGCCGCACAGATACGCAGTATTTT.

The chain has TRBV4-2 and TRBJ2-7, with D perhaps given as TRBD1 or TRBD2 (5 bases each). Trimming cost V 0 bases and J 0 bases, with 9 bases left between them. Germline V lookup: CDR1 LGHNA, CDR2 YNFKEQ. CDR3 length: 15 residues. This chain's CDR3 is CASSQESGTSYEQYF. CDR3 DNA: TGTGCCAGCAGCCAAGAGTCGGGGACCTCCTACGAGCAGTACTTC.

This clonotype was observed many times. The chain links TRBV4-2 to TRBJ2-5; D gene unclear. V lost 4 bases and J 5 bases, leaving 11 bases between the germline ends. Per the germline V gene, CDR1 is LGHNA and CDR2 is YNFKEQ. This CDR3 region has 13 residues. The CDR3 nucleotides read TGTGCCAGCAGCCCCTCGGCTGGGGAGACCCAGTACTTC. Translated, it gives CASSPSAGETQYF.

This clonotype was counted between two and nine times. The J gene is TRBJ2-4, the V gene TRBV14; 13 bases line up with TRBD2. The germline V gene encodes CDR1 SGHDN and CDR2 FVKESK. This CDR3 comprises 20 residues. Trimming cost V 4 bases and J 8 bases; bases outside gene matches: 20. In DNA form, the CDR3 reads TGTGCCAGCAGCCCGCACCCCACCCTTTGGACTAGCGGGGGACGAGACATTCAGTACTTC. It encodes CASSPHPTLWTSGGRDIQYF.

Many counts were recorded for this clonotype. This chain uses TRBV5-6 with TRBJ1-1, with 9 nucleotides matching TRBD1. CDR1 and CDR2 from the germline V gene are SGHDT and YYEEEE. This CDR3 has 13 residues. With 5 bases clipped from V and 11 bases from J, the junction kept 10 bases outside the gene matches. CDR3 loop: CASSWGGQGFAFF. DNA of the CDR3: TGTGCCAGCAGTTGGGGGGGACAGGGATTCGCTTTCTTT.

This clonotype was detected ten times or more. The chain employs TRBV4-2 and TRBJ2-1; TRBD1 matches 9 bases. The CDR3 sequence is 15 residues long. The junction had 1 base not matched to a gene; V was cut back by 3 bases and J by 1 base. Germline V gives CDR1 LGHNA, CDR2 YNFKEQ. CDR3 amino acids: CASSQGQGSYNEQFF. CDR3 in DNA: TGTGCCAGCAGCCAGGGACAGGGATCCTACAATGAGCAGTTCTTC.

This clonotype was recorded at least ten times. This sequence joins TRBV6-2 or TRBV6-3 and TRBJ1-5; TRBD1 might be the D (6 bases). The CDR3 covers 15 residues. Germline values: CDR1 MNHEY, CDR2 SVGEGT. Trimming stripped 6 bases from V and 2 bases from J, with 14 bases between. The CDR3 coding sequence is TGTGCCAGCAGCACGGGGGGGGCTGGCAATCAGCCCCAGCATTTT. Protein: CASSTGGAGNQPQHF.

This clonotype was observed at least ten times. The genes are TRBV2 and TRBJ1-2; TRBD1 aligns across 8 bases. The V segment lost 10 bases and the J segment 1 base; nucleotides outside the gene matches: 11. The CDR3 runs to 15 residues. CDR1 is SNHLY and CDR2 is FYNNEI in the germline V gene. The CDR3 nucleotides read TGTGCCACCTCGGGACAGGTCTCGTTTAACTATGGCTACACCTTC. Protein product: CATSGQVSFNYGYTF.

This clonotype was counted a few times. The rearrangement uses TRBV10-3 and TRBJ2-5; D gene ambiguous. V shed 6 bases and J shed 4 bases, with 9 bases lying between them. The CDR3 consists of 12 residues. Germline CDR1 reads ENHRY; CDR2 reads SYGVKD. This chain's CDR3 is CAISPTRETQYF. CDR3 DNA: TGTGCCATCAGCCCTACCCGAGAGACCCAGTACTTC.

At least ten counts were recorded for this clonotype. The chain recombines TRBV5-6 with TRBJ1-1; no clear D gene. Trimming removed 0 bases at V and 0 bases at J, with 15 bases between. Germline V gene lookup returns CDR1 SGHDT and CDR2 YYEEEE. CDR3 length: 17 residues. The DNA for the CDR3 is TGTGCCAGCAGCTTGGTCGGTGGTGTGAGAATGAACACTGAAGCTTTCTTT. As protein: CASSLVGGVRMNTEAFF.

To note about this clonotype: A read error may explain this, as a much larger clone is one base away. J is TRBJ2-3 and V is TRBV7-2, with D maybe TRBD2 (6 bases). This CDR3 spans 13 amino acids. Germline CDR1 and CDR2: SGHTA and FQGNSA. Trimming stripped 5 bases from V and 6 bases from J, with 12 bases between. The CDR3 is CASSASSDDTQYF. CDR3 DNA sequence: TGTGCCAGCAGCGCCTCTAGCGACGATACGCAGTATTTT.

V and J are TRBV20-1 and TRBJ1-1; D may be TRBD1 (5 bases). Between the trimmed V and J ends, which lost 3 bases and 4 bases, there was a span of 12 bases. The CDR3 runs to 13 residues. Germline CDR1 and CDR2: DFQATT and SNEGSKA (reference sequence). Written as DNA, the CDR3 is TGCAGTGCTAGCCCCAGGAGGGGCACTGAAGCTTTCTTT. Its translation: CSASPRRGTEAFF.